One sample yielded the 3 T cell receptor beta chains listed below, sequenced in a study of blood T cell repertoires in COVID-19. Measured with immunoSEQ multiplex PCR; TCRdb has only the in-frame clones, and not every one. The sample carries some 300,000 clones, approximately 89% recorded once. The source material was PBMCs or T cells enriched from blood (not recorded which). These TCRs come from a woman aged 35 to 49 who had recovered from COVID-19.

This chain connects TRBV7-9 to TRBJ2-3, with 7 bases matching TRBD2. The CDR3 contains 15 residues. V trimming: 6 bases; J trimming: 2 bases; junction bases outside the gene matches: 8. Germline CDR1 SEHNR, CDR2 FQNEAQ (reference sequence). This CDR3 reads CASSWAGANTDTQYF. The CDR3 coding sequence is TGTGCCAGCAGTTGGGCGGGAGCCAACACAGATACGCAGTATTTT.

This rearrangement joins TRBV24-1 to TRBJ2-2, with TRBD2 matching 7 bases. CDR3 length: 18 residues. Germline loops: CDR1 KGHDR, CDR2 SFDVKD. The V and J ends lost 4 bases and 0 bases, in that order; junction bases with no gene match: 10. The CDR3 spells CATSDPPGGGANTGELFF. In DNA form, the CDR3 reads TGTGCCACCAGTGACCCCCCTGGGGGAGGGGCGAACACCGGGGAGCTGTTTTTT.

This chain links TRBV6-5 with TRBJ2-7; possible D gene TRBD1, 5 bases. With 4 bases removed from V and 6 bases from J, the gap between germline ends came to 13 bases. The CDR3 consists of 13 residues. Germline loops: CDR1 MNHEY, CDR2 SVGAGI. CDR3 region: CASSSPQGGEQYF. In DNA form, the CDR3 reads TGTGCCAGCAGTTCTCCTCAGGGTGGCGAGCAGTACTTC.